This T cell receptor beta chain stems from a study of shared clonotypes between healthy human individuals. Deep level was the assay's run setting. In the original analysis: ImmunoSEQ only sent back junction sequences with no quality scores, so filtering was done differently. Sequenced by immunoSEQ multiplex PCR; TCRdb stores in-frame clones only, minus some. V and J calls and clone size are copied from that table; D and trimming were computed from the DNA. The sample carries about 560,000 clones, around 76% recorded once. Germline V gene lookup returns CDR1 LNHDA and CDR2 SQIVND (reference sequence). Trimming stripped 1 base from V and 0 bases from J, with 10 bases between. The CDR3 is made up of 16 amino acids.

Sequencing used PBMCs. The TCR originated in a woman between 35 and 50 years old in good health. Some clones in this sample may be carry-over from other donors' samples. This rearrangement joins TRBV19 to TRBJ1-5; D is unclear. The CDR3 region has the DNA TGTGCCAGTAGTATAGGGGCTGAGACTAGCAATCAGCCCCAGCATTTT. Its translation is CASSIGAETSNQPQHF.